The 28 T cell receptor beta chains below were found in one sample sequenced in a study of OX40 agonist ivuxolimab in advanced cancers. The library was obtained by the immunoSEQ multiplex PCR assay. The table was pulled from immuneACCESS by TCRdb, which kept in-frame rearrangements only. Such tables lose some clones; where checked, under half of the loss comes from unresolved V genes, and the rest has no known cause. For this sample the table gives under 100,000 clones, of which about 85% were detected only once. The ten biggest clones cover around 2.5% of the sample. The input for sequencing was CD4+ or CD8+ T cells sorted from blood, taken in a trial of the OX40 agonist ivuxolimab. Receptors originate from an adult with an advanced solid tumor such as melanoma, head and neck, liver or kidney cancer.

This sequence joins TRBV6-5 and TRBJ2-3, with TRBD1 matching 8 bases. V lost 10 bases to trimming and J lost 3 bases; unmatched junction nucleotides: 9. The CDR3 has 14 residues. The germline V gene has CDR1 MNHEY and CDR2 SVGAGI. CDR3 sequence (DNA): TGTGCCACCCGAAATTACAGGGGGACAGATACGCAGTATTTT. It specifies CATRNYRGTDTQYF.

The rearrangement joins TRBV10-3 to TRBJ1-5; 8 positions match TRBD1. Trimming took 10 bases from V and 6 from J; bases not matched to a gene: 8. There are 13 residues in the CDR3. Germline-derived CDR1 and CDR2 are ENHRY and SYGVKD. The CDR3 loop is CATGTGLGQPQHF. Here the CDR3 DNA reads TGTGCCACGGGGACAGGTTTGGGTCAGCCCCAGCATTTT.

J is TRBJ1-1 and V is TRBV6-6; no reliable D call. The germline CDR1 and CDR2 sequences are MNHNY and SVGAGI (reference sequence). The V end was cut by 2 bases, the J end by 1 base, with 8 bases between. The CDR3 length is 14 residues. CDR3 DNA: TGTGCCAGCAGTTACGGGCAGGAGAACACTGAAGCTTTCTTT. Amino acids: CASSYGQENTEAFF.

The V and J genes are TRBV27 and TRBJ2-2; D tentatively fits TRBD1 or TRBD2 (5 bases each). From germline, CDR1 is MNHEY and CDR2 SMNVEV (reference sequence). The CDR3 length is 15 residues. Trimming took off 9 bases at V and 4 bases at J, with 18 bases between the two ends. CDR3 protein: CASGVWGYGTGELFF. In DNA form, the CDR3 reads TGTGCCAGTGGCGTTTGGGGGTATGGCACCGGGGAGCTGTTTTTT.

V usage is TRBV28 and J usage is TRBJ1-1; TRBD1 aligns across 7 bases. V shed 7 bases, J shed 4 bases, and the junction held 9 bases outside the gene matches. Germline loops: CDR1 MDHEN, CDR2 SYDVKM. CDR3 length: 14 residues. CDR3 sequence (DNA): TGTGCCAGCATCCCGAGGGGGCGCGCCACTGAAGCTTTCTTT. Protein product: CASIPRGRATEAFF.

V is TRBV7-2 and J is TRBJ2-1, with 10 bases matching TRBD2. CDR3 length equals 15 residues. Looked up from germline, CDR1 is SGHTA and CDR2 is FQGNSA. V dropped 1 base and J dropped 4; count of bases not matched to a gene: 1. The CDR3 coding sequence is TGTGCCAGCAGCTTAGGTAGCGGGGGGTACAATGAGCAGTTCTTC. Protein sequence: CASSLGSGGYNEQFF.

The chain recombines TRBV29-1 with TRBJ1-6; 8 nucleotides match TRBD1. The trim removed 7 bases at V and 10 bases at J, leaving 9 bases unmatched. Per the germline V gene, CDR1 is SQVTM and CDR2 is ANQGSEA. The CDR3 loop spans 13 amino acids. CDR3 in DNA: TGCAGCGCCATGGGACAGGTCGGGTCACCCCTCCACTTT. This gives the protein CSAMGQVGSPLHF.

The chain couples TRBV5-1 to TRBJ2-6; 10 bases fit TRBD1. V lost 3 bases to trimming and J lost 0 bases; unmatched junction nucleotides: 6. CDR3 length equals 18 residues. Germline V gene lookup returns CDR1 SGHRS and CDR2 YFSETQ. The CDR3 region is CASSSVGTGDSGANVLTF. CDR3 in DNA: TGCGCCAGCAGCTCGGTGGGGACAGGGGACTCTGGGGCCAACGTCCTGACTTTC. Based on the CDR3 plus reference TRBV5-1 and TRBJ2-6, the full variable domain is KAGVTQTPRYLIKTRGQQVTLSCSPISGHRSVSWYQQTPGQGLQFLFEYFSETQRNKGNFPGRFSGRQFSNSRSEMNVSTLELGDSALYLCASSSVGTGDSGANVLTFGAGSRLTVL.

The chain is built from TRBV15 and TRBJ2-7; D is unresolved. This CDR3 comprises 16 residues. Germline V gives CDR1 LNHNV, CDR2 YYDKDF (reference sequence). Trimming took off 1 base at V and 4 bases at J, with 17 bases between the two ends. The CDR3 DNA is TGTGCCACCAGCAGAGGGAAGGCCGGCAGCGATTACGAGCAGTACTTC. Amino acid sequence: CATSRGKAGSDYEQYF.

This clone was seen a handful of times. The chain couples TRBV11-2 to TRBJ1-3, with a weak D call TRBD1 (6 bases). CDR3 length: 15 residues. V lost 5 bases to trimming and J lost 4 bases, with 15 bases between them. From germline, CDR1 is SGHAT and CDR2 FQNNGV. CDR3 sequence (DNA): TGTGCCAGCAGCCTCTGGACAGTCACCGGAAACACCATATATTTT. This sequence encodes CASSLWTVTGNTIYF.

This chain links TRBV5-1 with TRBJ2-5; TRBD1 is a possible D gene (5 bases). The CDR3 covers 13 residues. Per germline, CDR1 SGHRS and CDR2 YFSETQ. Between the trimmed V and J ends, which lost 2 bases and 4 bases, there was a span of 9 bases. DNA of the CDR3: TGCGCCAGCAGCTTTCAGGGTCGAGAGACCCAGTACTTC. Translating it yields CASSFQGRETQYF.

The gene calls are TRBV4-1 and TRBJ2-7, with a tentative D call TRBD1 (6 bases). The germline V gene encodes CDR1 MGHRA and CDR2 YSYEKL. V was cut by 0 bases and J by 3 bases, with 12 bases left in between. This CDR3 is 15 amino acids long. The CDR3 DNA follows: TGCGCCAGCAGCCAAGATCAGCAGGGGTTCTACGAGCAGTACTTC. Its translation is CASSQDQQGFYEQYF.

The chain carries TRBV28 and TRBJ2-7, with TRBD2 matching over 9 bases. Germline values: CDR1 MDHEN, CDR2 SYDVKM. There are 15 residues in the CDR3. Trimming at V came to 2 bases and at J to 3 bases, leaving 5 bases not matched to a gene. CDR3 nucleotide sequence: TGTGCCAGCAGTTTAGGCGGGGGGGGTCTCTACGAGCAGTACTTC. It encodes CASSLGGGGLYEQYF.

The chain is built from TRBV9 and TRBJ1-6; D call uncertain. Germline CDR1 is SGDLS and CDR2 is YYNGEE. The CDR3 has 15 amino acids. V dropped 4 bases and J dropped 7 bases, with 15 bases sitting between them. CDR3 coding DNA: TGTGCCAGCAGCCCGTTGCAGAATTGGAATTCACCCCTCCACTTT. Protein: CASSPLQNWNSPLHF.

This chain connects TRBV9 to TRBJ2-1; 8 bases map to TRBD2. CDR1 is SGDLS, CDR2 YYNGEE, per germline. CDR3 size: 16 residues. V gave up 3 bases and J gave up 2 bases; unmatched junction bases: 7. The chain's CDR3 is CASSGETSETYNEQFF. The CDR3 DNA sequence: TGTGCCAGCAGCGGGGAGACTAGCGAGACCTACAATGAGCAGTTCTTC.

The chain is built from TRBV28 and TRBJ1-2, with TRBD1 matching 7 bases. The germline V gene has CDR1 MDHEN and CDR2 SYDVKM. The CDR3 extends over 15 amino acids. V lost 6 bases, J lost 5 bases, and 12 bases stayed unmatched. This CDR3 is CASRPIQGRMYGYTF. The CDR3 region has the DNA TGTGCCAGCAGGCCAATACAGGGGCGAATGTATGGCTACACCTTC.

The V and J genes are TRBV11-2 and TRBJ1-2, with 9 nucleotides matching TRBD1. The germline V gene has CDR1 SGHAT and CDR2 FQNNGV. Trimming cost V 0 bases and J 6 bases; bases outside gene matches: 5. The CDR3 covers 15 residues. The chain's CDR3 is CASSLEWDREDGYTF. CDR3 nucleotide sequence: TGTGCCAGCAGCTTAGAATGGGACAGGGAGGATGGCTACACCTTC.

V gene TRBV5-1 combines with J gene TRBJ2-5; 7 nucleotides agree with TRBD2. The V and J ends lost 2 bases and 2 bases, in that order; junction bases with no gene match: 9. In germline, CDR1 is SGHRS, CDR2 YFSETQ. The CDR3 is 16 residues long. Here the CDR3 DNA reads TGCGCCAGCAGCTTACTCGGGACTACACATCAAGAGACCCAGTACTTC. Amino acid sequence: CASSLLGTTHQETQYF.

The chain is built from TRBV15 and TRBJ2-5; D assignment may be TRBD1 or TRBD2 (7 bases each). The CDR3 sequence is 16 residues long. V dropped 0 bases and J dropped 2 bases, with 13 bases sitting between them. CDR1 LNHNV and CDR2 YYDKDF come from the germline V gene (reference sequence). The CDR3 DNA reads as TGTGCCACCAGCAGAGATCCCAGGGGGGGACAAGAGACCCAGTACTTC. This gives the protein CATSRDPRGGQETQYF.

This chain links TRBV7-6 with TRBJ2-3; TRBD2 matches 8 bases. Trimming at V came to 5 bases and at J to 5 bases, leaving 9 bases not matched to a gene. Germline assignment: CDR1 SGHVS and CDR2 FNYEAQ. CDR3 length: 15 residues. The DNA for the CDR3 is TGTGCCAGCAGCCCCTTCGGGGGGGCCGGAGATACGCAGTATTTT. Its protein is CASSPFGGAGDTQYF.

Here the CDR3 DNA reads TGTGCCAGCAGCTTAGGGTTCGGGACTAGCTTTCCCGAGCAGTACTTC. Translation: CASSLGFGTSFPEQYF. The V gene is TRBV11-3, the J gene TRBJ2-7, with TRBD2 identical over 9 bases. V shed 1 base and J 6 bases; nucleotides not matched to a gene: 10. Germline lookup yields CDR1 SGHNT and CDR2 YENEEA. CDR3 length: 16 residues.

J is TRBJ1-2 and V is TRBV4-2; D remains ambiguous. Trimming pared 1 base from V and 3 bases from J, leaving 3 bases between. The germline CDR1 and CDR2 sequences are LGHNA and YNFKEQ. CDR3 size: 12 residues. This chain's CDR3 is CASSQGYYGYTF. The CDR3 DNA is TGTGCCAGCAGCCAAGGGTACTATGGCTACACCTTC.

The chain is built from TRBV30 and TRBJ2-3; D not resolved. Germline V CDR1 and CDR2: GTSNPN, SVGIG (reference sequence). The V end lost 7 bases, the J end lost 1 base, and 12 bases lay between the germline ends. This CDR3 has 13 amino acids. As DNA, the CDR3 is TGTGCCTCTCAGGCTTCGGGCACAGATACGCAGTATTTT. Amino acid sequence: CASQASGTDTQYF.

V gene TRBV5-1 combines with J gene TRBJ2-5; 7 bases are a match to TRBD2. The germline V gene encodes CDR1 SGHRS and CDR2 YFSETQ. This CDR3 has 15 residues. The J segment lost 2 bases and the V segment lost 6 bases, leaving 10 bases of the junction unmatched. The CDR3 coding sequence is TGCGCCAGCACCGTTGGGGGGGACGGACAAGAGACCCAGTACTTC. Its translation: CASTVGGDGQETQYF. The full variable domain, in which reference TRBV5-1 and TRBJ2-5 provide the parts outside the CDR3, is KAGVTQTPRYLIKTRGQQVTLSCSPISGHRSVSWYQQTPGQGLQFLFEYFSETQRNKGNFPGRFSGRQFSNSRSEMNVSTLELGDSALYLCASTVGGDGQETQYFGPGTRLLVL.

V is TRBV7-3 and J is TRBJ2-5; TRBD1 aligns across 7 bases. Germline trimming cut 3 bases from V and 5 bases from J; bases unmatched to any gene: 6. Germline-derived CDR1 and CDR2 are SGHTA and FQGTGA. The CDR3 is 14 amino acids. CDR3: CASSLDPGGETQYF. The CDR3 bases are TGTGCCAGCAGCTTGGACCCAGGGGGTGAGACCCAGTACTTC.

The V gene is TRBV5-1, the J gene TRBJ2-7; 8 bases fit TRBD1. Germline loops: CDR1 SGHRS, CDR2 YFSETQ. The CDR3 extends over 14 amino acids. V was pared by 4 bases and J by 3 bases, with 6 bases of the junction left unmatched. CDR3 sequence: CASSTQTGVYEQYF. In DNA form, the CDR3 reads TGCGCCAGCAGCACCCAGACAGGGGTCTACGAGCAGTACTTC.

This clone has only a few counts. The CDR3 here is CASSQDGKGREKLFF. The CDR3 region has the DNA TGCGCCAGCAGCCAAGATGGGAAGGGACGGGAAAAACTGTTTTTT. The V and J genes are TRBV4-1 and TRBJ1-4, with D possibly matching TRBD1 (5 bases). Germline lookup yields CDR1 MGHRA and CDR2 YSYEKL. The ends were cut back, 0 bases at V and 8 bases at J, with 13 bases in the middle. The length of the CDR3 is 15 residues.

This chain joins TRBV19 and TRBJ2-3; TRBD2 agrees at 14 bases. The CDR3 loop spans 16 amino acids. CDR1 LNHDA and CDR2 SQIVND come from the germline V gene (reference sequence). Unmatched junction bases numbered 7, after V lost 6 bases and J lost 5 bases. CDR3 coding DNA: TGTGCCAGTAGGAAGGACGGGACTAGCGGGAGAGATACGCAGTATTTT. This gives the protein CASRKDGTSGRDTQYF.